This T cell receptor (beta chain) was retrieved from a study of the immune and genomic landscape of osteosarcoma. Study overall: Most patients, approximately 74%, had localized disease at diagnosis. Points from the study as a whole: Productive clonality was low overall, averaging 0.09, maximum less than 0.33. Roughly 5 repertoires, each under 100 clonotypes, were dominated by one hyperexpanded clone. Clonality was benchmarked against external normal skin and healthy blood data.

J was trimmed by 4 bases and V by 2 bases; bases with no gene match: 10. The CDR3 length is 16 residues. In germline, CDR1 is MNHEY, CDR2 SMNVEV (reference sequence). The protocol was immunoSEQ multiplex PCR, while the TCRdb copy is restricted to in-frame clones and leaves out a portion. Among some 2,500 clones, approximately 79% were seen once, and the ten largest hold around 14%. On this clone itself: Its antigen is unidentified.

Osteosarcoma specimens were post-treatment primary, local recurrence and metastasis tumors from poor-prognosis patients. The specimen sequenced was osteosarcoma tumor tissue from the lung. The V gene is TRBV27, the J gene TRBJ2-5; the match to TRBD1 covers 7 bases. This clonotype originated in a human donor with osteosarcoma. Here the CDR3 reads CASSLRSTGKRETQYF. The CDR3 DNA is TGTGCCAGCAGTTTAAGGTCGACAGGGAAGAGAGAGACCCAGTACTTC.